The TCR beta chain under discussion was sequenced for a study of siplizumab effects on memory and regulatory T cells. Around 100,000 TCR templates per sample were assayed. Sequencing was performed with immunoSEQ multiplex PCR; in TCRdb, only in-frame clones are kept and a portion is missing. The sample holds 90,000 to 130,000 clones, approximately 92% seen once. This clonotype was sampled from a human donor in good health. Sequencing used CD4+ T cells sorted from blood.

CDR3 in DNA: TGCGCCAGCAGCTTGTATAGCGGGGGCACTGAAGCTTTCTTT. This codes for CASSLYSGGTEAFF. This sequence joins TRBV5-1 and TRBJ1-1; tentative D call: TRBD1 (5 bases). The CDR3 has 14 amino acids. CDR1 and CDR2 (germline): SGHRS, YFSETQ. V lost 1 base, J lost 4 bases, and 11 bases lay in between.